This T cell receptor beta chain is from a study of T cells in localized non-small cell lung cancer. General study points: Tumor trailed uninvolved adjacent lung in T cell clonality, which peaked there.

Assay used: immunoSEQ multiplex PCR; TCRdb lists only in-frame clones, some missing. The data show about 70,000 clones, 65% to 85% seen once. The CDR3 contains 15 residues. Between the trimmed V and J ends, which lost 3 bases and 7 bases, there was a span of 16 bases. CDR1 and CDR2 (germline): SGHVS, FQNEAQ. On this clone: Antigen unknown.

This TCR came from a female donor over 55 with stage I lung adenocarcinoma. The source was peripheral blood, collected before any cancer treatment. The V and J genes are TRBV7-8 and TRBJ1-5, with D possibly being TRBD1 (5 bases). Here the CDR3 reads CASSLGGYGGQPQHF. The CDR3 coding sequence is TGTGCCAGCAGCTTGGGGGGGTACGGGGGACAGCCCCAGCATTTT. Together with reference TRBV7-8 and TRBJ1-5, the CDR3 gives the full variable domain: GAGVSQSPRYKVAKRGQDVALRCDPISGHVSLFWYQQALGQGPEFLTYFQNEAQLDKSGLPSDRFFAERPEGSVSTLKIQRTQQEDSAVYLCASSLGGYGGQPQHFGDGTRLSIL.